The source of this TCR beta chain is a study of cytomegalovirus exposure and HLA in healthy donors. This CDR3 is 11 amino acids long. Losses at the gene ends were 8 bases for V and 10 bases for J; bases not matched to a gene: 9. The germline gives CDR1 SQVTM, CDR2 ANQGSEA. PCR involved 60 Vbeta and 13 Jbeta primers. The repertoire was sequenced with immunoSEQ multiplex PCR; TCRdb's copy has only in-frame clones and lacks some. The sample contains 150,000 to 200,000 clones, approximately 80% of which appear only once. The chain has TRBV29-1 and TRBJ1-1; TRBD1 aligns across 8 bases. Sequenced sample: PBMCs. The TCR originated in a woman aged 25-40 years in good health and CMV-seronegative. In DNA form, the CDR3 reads TGCAGCATTGGGACAGGACTGACAGCTTTCTTT. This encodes CSIGTGLTAFF.